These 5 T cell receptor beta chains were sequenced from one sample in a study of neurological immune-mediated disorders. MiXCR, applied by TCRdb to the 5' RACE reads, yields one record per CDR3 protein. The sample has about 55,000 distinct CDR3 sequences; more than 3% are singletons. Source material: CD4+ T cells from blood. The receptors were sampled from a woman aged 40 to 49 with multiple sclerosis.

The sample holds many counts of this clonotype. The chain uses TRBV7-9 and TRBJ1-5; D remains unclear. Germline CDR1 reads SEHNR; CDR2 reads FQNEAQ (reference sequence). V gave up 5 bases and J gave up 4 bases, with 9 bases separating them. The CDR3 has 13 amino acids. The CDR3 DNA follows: TGTGCCAGCAGCAAAAGGTGGAATCAGCCCCAGCATTTT. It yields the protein CASSKRWNQPQHF. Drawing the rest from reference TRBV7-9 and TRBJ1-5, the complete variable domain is DTGVSQNPRHKITKRGQNVTFRCDPISEHNRLYWYRQTLGQGPEFLTYFQNEAQLEKSRLLSDRFSAERPKGSFSTLEIQRTEQGDSAMYLCASSKRWNQPQHFGDGTRLSIL.

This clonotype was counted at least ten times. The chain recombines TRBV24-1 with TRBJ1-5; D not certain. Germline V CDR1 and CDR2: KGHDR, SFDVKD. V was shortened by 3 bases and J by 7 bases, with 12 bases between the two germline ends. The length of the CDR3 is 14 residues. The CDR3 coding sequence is TGTGCCACCAGTGATGGTAGTTCGGGGCAGCCCCAGCATTTT. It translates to CATSDGSSGQPQHF.

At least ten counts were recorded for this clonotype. CDR3 coding DNA: TGTGCCAGCGGACAGGACGCCTACAATGAGCAGTTCTTC. Residues: CASGQDAYNEQFF. The V and J genes are TRBV11-3 and TRBJ2-1, with 7 bases aligning to TRBD1. The germline CDR1 and CDR2 sequences are SGHNT and YENEEA. V was pared by 8 bases and J by 2 bases, with 3 bases of the junction left unmatched. The CDR3 extends over 13 amino acids.

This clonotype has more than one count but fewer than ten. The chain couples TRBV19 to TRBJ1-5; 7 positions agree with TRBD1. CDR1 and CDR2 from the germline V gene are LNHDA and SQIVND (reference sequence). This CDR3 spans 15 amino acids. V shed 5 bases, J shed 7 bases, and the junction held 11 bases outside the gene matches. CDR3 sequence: CASSGLQGRGQPQHF. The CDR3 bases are TGTGCCAGTAGTGGGCTACAGGGGAGAGGCCAGCCCCAGCATTTT.

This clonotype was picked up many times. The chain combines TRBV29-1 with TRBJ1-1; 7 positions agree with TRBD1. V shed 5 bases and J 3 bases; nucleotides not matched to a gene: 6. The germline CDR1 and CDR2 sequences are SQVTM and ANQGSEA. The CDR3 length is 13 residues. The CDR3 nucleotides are TGCAGCGTTCTCGGGCAGGGGGACACTGAAGCTTTCTTT. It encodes CSVLGQGDTEAFF. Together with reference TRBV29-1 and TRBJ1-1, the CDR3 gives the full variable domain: SAVISQKPSRDICQRGTSLTIQCQVDSQVTMMFWYRQQPGQSLTLIATANQGSEATYESGFVIDKFPISRPNLTFSTLTVSNMSPEDSSIYLCSVLGQGDTEAFFGQGTRLTVV.